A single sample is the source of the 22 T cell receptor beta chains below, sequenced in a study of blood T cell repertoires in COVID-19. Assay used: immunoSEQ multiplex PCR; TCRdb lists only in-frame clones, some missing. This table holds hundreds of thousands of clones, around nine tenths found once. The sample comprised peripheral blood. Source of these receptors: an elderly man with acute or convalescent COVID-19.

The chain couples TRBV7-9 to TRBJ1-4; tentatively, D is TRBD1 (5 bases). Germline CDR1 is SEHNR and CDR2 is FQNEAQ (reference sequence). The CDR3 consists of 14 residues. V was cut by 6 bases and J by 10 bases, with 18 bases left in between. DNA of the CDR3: TGTGCCAGCAGGGCGCCGGGACTATCAGGAAAACTGTTTTTT. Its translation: CASRAPGLSGKLFF. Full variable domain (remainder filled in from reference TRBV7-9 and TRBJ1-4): DTGVSQNPRHKITKRGQNVTFRCDPISEHNRLYWYRQTLGQGPEFLTYFQNEAQLEKSRLLSDRFSAERPKGSFSTLEIQRTEQGDSAMYLCASRAPGLSGKLFFGSGTQLSVL.

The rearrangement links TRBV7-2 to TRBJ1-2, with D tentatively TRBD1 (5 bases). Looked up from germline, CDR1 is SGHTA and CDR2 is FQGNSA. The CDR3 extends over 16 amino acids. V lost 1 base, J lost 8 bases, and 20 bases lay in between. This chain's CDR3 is CASSLGPAREGLGYTF. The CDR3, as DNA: TGTGCCAGCAGCTTAGGTCCGGCCAGGGAGGGATTGGGCTACACCTTC.

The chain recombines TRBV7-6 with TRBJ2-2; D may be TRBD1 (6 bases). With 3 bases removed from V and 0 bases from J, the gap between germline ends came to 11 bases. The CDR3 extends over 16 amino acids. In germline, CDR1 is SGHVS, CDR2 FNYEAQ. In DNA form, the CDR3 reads TGTGCCAGCAGCTTCGGGACATCGCCGAACACCGGGGAGCTGTTTTTT. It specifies CASSFGTSPNTGELFF.

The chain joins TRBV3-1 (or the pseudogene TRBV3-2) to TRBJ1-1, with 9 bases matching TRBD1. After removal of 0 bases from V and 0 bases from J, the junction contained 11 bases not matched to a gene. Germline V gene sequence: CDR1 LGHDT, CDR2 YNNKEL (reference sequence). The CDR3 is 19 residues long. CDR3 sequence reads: CASSQDIFGTGIMNTEAFF. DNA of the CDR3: TGTGCCAGCAGCCAAGATATTTTCGGGACAGGGATCATGAACACTGAAGCTTTCTTT.

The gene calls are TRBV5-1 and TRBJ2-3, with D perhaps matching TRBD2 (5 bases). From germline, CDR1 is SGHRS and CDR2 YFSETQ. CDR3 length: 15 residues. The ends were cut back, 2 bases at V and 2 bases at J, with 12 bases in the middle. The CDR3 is CASSFGVLTTDTQYF. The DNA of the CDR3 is TGCGCCAGCAGCTTCGGGGTTTTGACCACAGATACGCAGTATTTT.

The CDR3 region has the DNA TGTGCCAGCAGCTTACATTTTGTTACGGGCGAGCAGTACTTC. Its translation: CASSLHFVTGEQYF. The rearrangement joins TRBV11-2 to TRBJ2-7; no reliable D call. Between the trimmed V and J ends, which lost 2 bases and 6 bases, there was a span of 14 bases. The CDR3 is made up of 14 amino acids. Germline assignment: CDR1 SGHAT and CDR2 FQNNGV.

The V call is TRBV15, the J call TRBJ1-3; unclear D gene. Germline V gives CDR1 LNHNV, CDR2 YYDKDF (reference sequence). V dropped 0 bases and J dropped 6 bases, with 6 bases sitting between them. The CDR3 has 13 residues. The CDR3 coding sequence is TGTGCCACCAGCAGAGATCGCGAAAACACCATATATTTT. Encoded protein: CATSRDRENTIYF.

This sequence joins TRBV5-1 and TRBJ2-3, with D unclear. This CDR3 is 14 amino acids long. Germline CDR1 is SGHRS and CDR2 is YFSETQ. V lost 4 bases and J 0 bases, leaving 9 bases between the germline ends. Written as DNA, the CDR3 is TGCGCCAGCAGCCCTTTGACTAGCACAGATACGCAGTATTTT. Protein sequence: CASSPLTSTDTQYF. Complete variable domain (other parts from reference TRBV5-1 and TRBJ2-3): KAGVTQTPRYLIKTRGQQVTLSCSPISGHRSVSWYQQTPGQGLQFLFEYFSETQRNKGNFPGRFSGRQFSNSRSEMNVSTLELGDSALYLCASSPLTSTDTQYFGPGTRLTVL.

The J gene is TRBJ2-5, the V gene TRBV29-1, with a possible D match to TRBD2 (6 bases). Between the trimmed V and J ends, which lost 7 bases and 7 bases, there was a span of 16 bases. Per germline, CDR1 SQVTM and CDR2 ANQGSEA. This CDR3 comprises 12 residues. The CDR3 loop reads CSGGLNFGTQYF. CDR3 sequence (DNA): TGCAGCGGGGGACTCAATTTCGGGACCCAGTACTTC.

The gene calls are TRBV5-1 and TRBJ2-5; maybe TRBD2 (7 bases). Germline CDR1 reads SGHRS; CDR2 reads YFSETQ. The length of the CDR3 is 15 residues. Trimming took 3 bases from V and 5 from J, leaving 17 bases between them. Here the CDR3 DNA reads TGCGCCAGCAGCTCAGCAGAGGGGGGAGGGGAGACCCAGTACTTC. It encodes CASSSAEGGGETQYF. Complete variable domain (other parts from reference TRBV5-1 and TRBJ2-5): KAGVTQTPRYLIKTRGQQVTLSCSPISGHRSVSWYQQTPGQGLQFLFEYFSETQRNKGNFPGRFSGRQFSNSRSEMNVSTLELGDSALYLCASSSAEGGGETQYFGPGTRLLVL.

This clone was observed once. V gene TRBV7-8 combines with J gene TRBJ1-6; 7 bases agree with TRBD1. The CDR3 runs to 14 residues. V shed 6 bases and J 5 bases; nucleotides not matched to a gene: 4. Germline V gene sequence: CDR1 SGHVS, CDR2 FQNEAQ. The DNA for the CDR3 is TGTGCCAGCAGTAGGGGACAGCATAATTCACCCCTCCACTTT. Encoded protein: CASSRGQHNSPLHF.

CDR3 amino acids: CASSLGVGTGPNEKLFF. The DNA for the CDR3 is TGTGCCAGCAGCTTAGGGGTCGGGACAGGGCCGAATGAAAAACTGTTTTTT. The chain links TRBV7-2 to TRBJ1-4, with 9 positions matching TRBD1. The J segment lost 5 bases and the V segment lost 1 base, leaving 8 bases of the junction unmatched. The CDR3 runs to 17 residues. Germline-derived CDR1 and CDR2 are SGHTA and FQGNSA.

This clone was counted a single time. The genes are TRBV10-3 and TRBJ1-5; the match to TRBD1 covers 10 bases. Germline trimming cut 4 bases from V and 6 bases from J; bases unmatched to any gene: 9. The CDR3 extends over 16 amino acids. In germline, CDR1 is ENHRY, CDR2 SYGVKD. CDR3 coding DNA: TGTGCCATCAGTGGGACGGACAGGGGGAGAAGTCAGCCCCAGCATTTT. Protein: CAISGTDRGRSQPQHF.

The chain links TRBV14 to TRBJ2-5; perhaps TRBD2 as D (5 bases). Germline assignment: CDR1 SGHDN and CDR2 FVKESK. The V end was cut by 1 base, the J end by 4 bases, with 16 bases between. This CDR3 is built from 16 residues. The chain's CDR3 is CASSQGAIPRGETQYF. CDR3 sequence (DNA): TGTGCCAGCAGCCAAGGGGCCATCCCCCGGGGAGAGACCCAGTACTTC.

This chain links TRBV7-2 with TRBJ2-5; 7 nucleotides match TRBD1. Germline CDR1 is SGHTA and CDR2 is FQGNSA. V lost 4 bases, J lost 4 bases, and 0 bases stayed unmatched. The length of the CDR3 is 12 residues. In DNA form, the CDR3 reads TGTGCCAGCAGCTGGACAGGAGAGACCCAGTACTTC. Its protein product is CASSWTGETQYF.

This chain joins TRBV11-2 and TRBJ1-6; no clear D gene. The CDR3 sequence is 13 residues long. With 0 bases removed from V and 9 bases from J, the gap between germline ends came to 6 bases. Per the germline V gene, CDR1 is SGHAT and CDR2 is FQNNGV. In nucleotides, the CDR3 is TGTGCCAGCAGCTTAGATCGGAGTTCACCCCTCCACTTT. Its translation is CASSLDRSSPLHF.

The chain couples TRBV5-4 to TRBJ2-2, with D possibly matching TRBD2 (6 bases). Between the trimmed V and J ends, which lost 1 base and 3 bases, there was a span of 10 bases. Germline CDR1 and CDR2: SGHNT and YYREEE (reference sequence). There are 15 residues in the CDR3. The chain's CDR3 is CASSLRGTYTGELFF. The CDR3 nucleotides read TGTGCCAGCAGCTTGCGCGGGACCTACACCGGGGAGCTGTTTTTT.

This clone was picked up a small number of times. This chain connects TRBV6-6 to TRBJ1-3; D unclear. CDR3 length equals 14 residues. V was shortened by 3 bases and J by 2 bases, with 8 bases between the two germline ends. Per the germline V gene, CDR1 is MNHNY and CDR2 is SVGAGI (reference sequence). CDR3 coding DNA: TGTGCCAGCAGTTATGTGGCCACTGGAAACACCATATATTTT. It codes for CASSYVATGNTIYF.

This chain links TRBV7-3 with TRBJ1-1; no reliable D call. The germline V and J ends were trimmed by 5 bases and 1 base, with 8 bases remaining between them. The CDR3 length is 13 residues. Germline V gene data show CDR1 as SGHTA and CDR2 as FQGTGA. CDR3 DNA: TGTGCCAGCAGCACCCGACAGAACACTGAAGCTTTCTTT. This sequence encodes CASSTRQNTEAFF. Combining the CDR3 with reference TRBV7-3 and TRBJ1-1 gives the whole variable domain GAGVSQTPSNKVTEKGKYVELRCDPISGHTALYWYRQSLGQGPEFLIYFQGTGAADDSGLPNDRFFAVRPEGSVSTLKIQRTERGDSAVYLCASSTRQNTEAFFGQGTRLTVV.

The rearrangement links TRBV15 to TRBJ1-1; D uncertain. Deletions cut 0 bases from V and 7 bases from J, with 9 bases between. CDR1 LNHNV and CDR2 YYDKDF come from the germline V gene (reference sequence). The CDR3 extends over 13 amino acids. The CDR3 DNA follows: TGTGCCACCAGCAGAGATCCGAGGAGTGAAGCTTTCTTT. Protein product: CATSRDPRSEAFF.

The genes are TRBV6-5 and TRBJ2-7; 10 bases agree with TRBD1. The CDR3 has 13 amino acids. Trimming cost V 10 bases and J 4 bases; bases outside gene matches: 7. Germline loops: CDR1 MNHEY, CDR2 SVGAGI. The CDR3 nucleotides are TGTGCCACCTCAAGGGGACAGGGGTACGAGCAGTACTTC. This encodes CATSRGQGYEQYF.

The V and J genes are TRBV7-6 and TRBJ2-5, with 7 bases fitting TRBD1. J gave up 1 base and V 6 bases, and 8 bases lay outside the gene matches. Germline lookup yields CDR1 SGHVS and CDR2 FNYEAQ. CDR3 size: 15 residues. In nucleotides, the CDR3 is TGTGCCAGCAGAGACAGGGTTGGGGTCCAAGAGACCCAGTACTTC. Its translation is CASRDRVGVQETQYF.